This T cell receptor (beta chain) was found in a study of T cell changes during pregnancy in multiple sclerosis. In germline, CDR1 is MNHNY, CDR2 SVGAGI (reference sequence). V lost 5 bases and J lost 3; bases outside the gene matches: 8. The CDR3 is made up of 15 amino acids. The table came from immunoSEQ multiplex PCR; TCRdb's copy has only in-frame clones and leaves some out. The table has several thousand clones, about 89% seen once. Specimen: CD8+ T cells from peripheral blood mononuclear cells, collected in the first trimester of pregnancy. V and J are TRBV6-6 and TRBJ2-7, with 9 bases identical to TRBD2. This receptor was taken from a female donor in good health, enrolled as a control in a pregnancy study. The CDR3, as DNA: TGTGCCAGCAGTCCTCTAGCGGGATTCAGCTACGAGCAGTACTTC. It yields the protein CASSPLAGFSYEQYF.